This T cell receptor (beta chain) was found in a study of beta chain features in type 1 diabetes. Expressed TCRB transcripts were sequenced because the isolated RNA had all been reverse transcribed beforehand. TCRdb's table, derived via immunoSEQ multiplex PCR, lists solely in-frame clones and lacks some. The table includes roughly 250,000 clones, roughly 22% detected once. General observations from the study: People with Type 1 diabetes carried modestly yet significantly shorter TCRB CDR3s in all four CD4+ subsets.

As for this clone: What it recognizes is unknown.

Trimming cost V 4 bases and J 3 bases, with 22 bases left between them. Germline values: CDR1 SGDLS, CDR2 YYNGEE. This CDR3 has 17 amino acids. The authors obtained over 95% purity in all sorted populations. The material sequenced was naive CD4+ T cells from blood. The chain recombines TRBV9 with TRBJ1-1; tentatively, D is TRBD1 (5 bases). The clonotype comes from a woman in her 40s with type 1 diabetes. The chain's CDR3 is CASSSQPRGWGDTEAFF. The CDR3 coding sequence is TGTGCCAGCAGCTCCCAACCACGGGGGTGGGGCGACACTGAAGCTTTCTTT.